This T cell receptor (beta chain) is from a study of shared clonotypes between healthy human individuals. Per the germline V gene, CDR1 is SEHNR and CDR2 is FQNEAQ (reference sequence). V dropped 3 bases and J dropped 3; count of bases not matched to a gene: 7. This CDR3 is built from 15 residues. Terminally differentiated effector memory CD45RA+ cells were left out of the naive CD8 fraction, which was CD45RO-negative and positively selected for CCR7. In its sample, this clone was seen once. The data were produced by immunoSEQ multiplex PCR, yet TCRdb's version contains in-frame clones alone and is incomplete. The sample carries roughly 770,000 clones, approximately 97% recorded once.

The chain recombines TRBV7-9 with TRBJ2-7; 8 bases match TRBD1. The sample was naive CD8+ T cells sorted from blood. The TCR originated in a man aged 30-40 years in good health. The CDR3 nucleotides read TGTGCCAGCAGCTTGGGGACGACAGGGGACTACGAGCAGTACTTC. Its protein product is CASSLGTTGDYEQYF. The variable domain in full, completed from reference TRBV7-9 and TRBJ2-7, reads DTGVSQNPRHKITKRGQNVTFRCDPISEHNRLYWYRQTLGQGPEFLTYFQNEAQLEKSRLLSDRFSAERPKGSFSTLEIQRTEQGDSAMYLCASSLGTTGDYEQYFGPGTRLTVT.